One TCR beta chain is described in this entry. No antigen is known for it. The entry originates in a study of cytomegalovirus exposure and HLA in healthy donors. PCR primers comprised 60 Vbeta and 13 Jbeta primers. The assay was immunoSEQ multiplex PCR, and TCRdb's table has in-frame clones only and misses some. The sample has under 170,000 clones, 63% seen once; the top ten hold about 7.1%. Germline V CDR1 and CDR2: GTSNPN, SVGIG (reference sequence). Trimming pared 0 bases from V and 8 bases from J, leaving 13 bases between. The CDR3 loop spans 13 amino acids. Points from the study as a whole: Later, TCR association rates were found to vary by HLA locus, highest for DRB1 and lowest for HLA-C. It was confirmed in vitro that three of the CMV-associated chains were specific for CMV antigens. Certain indistinguishable V segments, among them TRBV6-2 and TRBV6-3, were excluded. The records held CMV serostatus as the only immune exposure information.

Input material: PBMCs. This receptor was obtained from a woman aged 55-70 years in good health and CMV-seropositive. The rearrangement uses TRBV30 and TRBJ1-2; D might be TRBD1 (5 bases). For the CDR3, the DNA is TGTGCCTGGAGTGTAAGGGGCGGTCGGGGCTACACCTTC. It codes for CAWSVRGGRGYTF.